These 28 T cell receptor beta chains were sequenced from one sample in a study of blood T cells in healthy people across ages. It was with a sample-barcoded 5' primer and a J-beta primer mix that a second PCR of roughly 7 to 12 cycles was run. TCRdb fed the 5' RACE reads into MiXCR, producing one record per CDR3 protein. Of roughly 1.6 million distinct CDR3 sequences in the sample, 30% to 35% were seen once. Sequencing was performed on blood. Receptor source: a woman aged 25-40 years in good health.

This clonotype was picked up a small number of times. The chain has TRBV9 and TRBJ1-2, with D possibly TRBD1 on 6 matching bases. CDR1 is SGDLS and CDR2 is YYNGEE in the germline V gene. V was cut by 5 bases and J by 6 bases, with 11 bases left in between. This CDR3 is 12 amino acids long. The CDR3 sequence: CASRSGVDGYTF. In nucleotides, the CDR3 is TGTGCCAGCAGGTCAGGGGTGGATGGCTACACCTTC.

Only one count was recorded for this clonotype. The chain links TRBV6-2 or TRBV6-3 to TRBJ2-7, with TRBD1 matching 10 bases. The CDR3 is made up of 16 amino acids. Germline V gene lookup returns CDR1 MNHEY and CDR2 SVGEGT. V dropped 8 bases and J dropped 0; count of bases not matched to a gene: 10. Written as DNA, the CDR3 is TGTGCCAGCGCCACCCCGAGGACAGGGGGCTCCTACGAGCAGTACTTC. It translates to CASATPRTGGSYEQYF.

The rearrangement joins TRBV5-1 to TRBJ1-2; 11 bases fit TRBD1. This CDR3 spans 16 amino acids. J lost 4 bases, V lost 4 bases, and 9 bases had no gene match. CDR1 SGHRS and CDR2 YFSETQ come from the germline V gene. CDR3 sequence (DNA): TGCGCCAGCAGCGCCGGGACAGGGGGGCTAGTCTATGGCTACACCTTC. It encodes CASSAGTGGLVYGYTF. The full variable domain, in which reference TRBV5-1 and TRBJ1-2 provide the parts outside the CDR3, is KAGVTQTPRYLIKTRGQQVTLSCSPISGHRSVSWYQQTPGQGLQFLFEYFSETQRNKGNFPGRFSGRQFSNSRSEMNVSTLELGDSALYLCASSAGTGGLVYGYTFGSGTRLTVV.

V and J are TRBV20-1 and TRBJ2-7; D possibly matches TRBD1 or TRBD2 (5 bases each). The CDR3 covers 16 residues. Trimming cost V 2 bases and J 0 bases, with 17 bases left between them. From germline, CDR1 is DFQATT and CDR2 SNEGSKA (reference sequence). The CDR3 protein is CSARYARGTASYEQYF. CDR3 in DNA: TGCAGTGCTAGATATGCGCGAGGGACCGCCTCCTACGAGCAGTACTTC.

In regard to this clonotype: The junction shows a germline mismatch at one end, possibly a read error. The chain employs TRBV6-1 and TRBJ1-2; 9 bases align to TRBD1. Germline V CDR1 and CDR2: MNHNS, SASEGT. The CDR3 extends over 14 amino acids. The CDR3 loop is CACSWGDRVQGYTF. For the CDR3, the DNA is TGTGCCTGCAGCTGGGGGGACAGGGTTCAAGGCTACACCTTC.

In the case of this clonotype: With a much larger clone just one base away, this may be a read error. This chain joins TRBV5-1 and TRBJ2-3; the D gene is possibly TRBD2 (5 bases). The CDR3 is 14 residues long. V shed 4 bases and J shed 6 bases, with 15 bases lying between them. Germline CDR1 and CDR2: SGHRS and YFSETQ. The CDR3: CASSPNLAGDTQYF. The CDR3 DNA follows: TGCGCCAGCAGCCCGAATTTGGCGGGCGATACGCAGTATTTT.

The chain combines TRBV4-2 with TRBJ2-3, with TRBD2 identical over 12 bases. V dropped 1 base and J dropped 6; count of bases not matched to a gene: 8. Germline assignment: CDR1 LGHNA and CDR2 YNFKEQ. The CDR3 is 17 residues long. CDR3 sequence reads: CASSQAVASGGADTQYF. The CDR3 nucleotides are TGTGCCAGCAGCCAAGCTGTGGCTAGCGGGGGGGCTGATACGCAGTATTTT.

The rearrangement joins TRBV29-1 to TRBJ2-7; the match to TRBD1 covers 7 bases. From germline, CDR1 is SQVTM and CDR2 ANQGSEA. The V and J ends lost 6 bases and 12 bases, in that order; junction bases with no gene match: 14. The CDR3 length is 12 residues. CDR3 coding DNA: TGCAGCGTGGCTACAGGGGACGAGACCCGGTACTTC. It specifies CSVATGDETRYF.

The CDR3 spells CASTFDSLNTEAFF. The CDR3 bases are TGTGCCAGTACCTTCGACAGCCTGAACACTGAAGCTTTCTTT. The V and J genes are TRBV19 and TRBJ1-1, with D possibly TRBD1 on 5 matching bases. Germline CDR1 LNHDA, CDR2 SQIVND (reference sequence). The CDR3 runs 14 residues. Trimming stripped 7 bases from V and 0 bases from J, with 12 bases between. Looking up the rest from reference TRBV19 and TRBJ1-1 gives the full variable domain: DGGITQSPKYLFRKEGQNVTLSCEQNLNHDAMYWYRQDPGQGLRLIYYSQIVNDFQKGDIAEGYSVSREKKESFPLTVTSAQKNPTAFYLCASTFDSLNTEAFFGQGTRLTVV.

The CDR3 here is CASSDTRPSSYNEQFF. CDR3 bases: TGTGCCAGCAGTGATACACGACCTAGCTCCTACAATGAGCAGTTCTTC. The V and J genes are TRBV25-1 and TRBJ2-1; D is undetermined. Germline values: CDR1 MGHDK, CDR2 SYGVNS. Trimming pared 3 bases from V and 0 bases from J, leaving 12 bases between. The CDR3 spans 16 residues. The full variable domain, with the rest looked up from reference TRBV25-1 and TRBJ2-1, is EADIYQTPRYLVIGTGKKITLECSQTMGHDKMYWYQQDPGMELHLIHYSYGVNSTEKGDLSSESTVSRIRTEHFPLTLESARPSHTSQYLCASSDTRPSSYNEQFFGPGTRLTVL.

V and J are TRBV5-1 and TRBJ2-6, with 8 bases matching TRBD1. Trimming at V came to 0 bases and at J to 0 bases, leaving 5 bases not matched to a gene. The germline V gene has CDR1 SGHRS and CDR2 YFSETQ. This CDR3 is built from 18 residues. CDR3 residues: CASSLVPGGRSGANVLTF. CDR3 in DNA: TGCGCCAGCAGCTTGGTCCCAGGGGGCCGCTCTGGGGCCAACGTCCTGACTTTC.

The CDR3 loop is CASSLDRHFYGYTF. CDR3 DNA sequence: TGTGCCAGCAGCTTAGATCGACACTTCTATGGCTACACCTTC. J is TRBJ1-2 and V is TRBV7-8; D gene ambiguous. Germline CDR1 and CDR2: SGHVS and FQNEAQ. The ends were cut back, 1 base at V and 4 bases at J, with 10 bases in the middle. This CDR3 contains 14 residues.

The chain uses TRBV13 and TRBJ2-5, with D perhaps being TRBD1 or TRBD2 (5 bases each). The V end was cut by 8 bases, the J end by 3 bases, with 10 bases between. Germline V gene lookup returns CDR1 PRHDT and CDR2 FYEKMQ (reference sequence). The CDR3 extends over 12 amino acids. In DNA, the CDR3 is TGTGCCAGCGCCGGGGCGGAAGAGACCCAGTACTTC. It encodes CASAGAEETQYF.

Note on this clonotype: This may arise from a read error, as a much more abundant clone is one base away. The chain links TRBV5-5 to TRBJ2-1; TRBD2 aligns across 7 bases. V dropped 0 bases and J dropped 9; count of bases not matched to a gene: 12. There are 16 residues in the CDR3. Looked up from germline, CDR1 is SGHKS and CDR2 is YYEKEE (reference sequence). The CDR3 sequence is CASSLAFGHGGGEQFF. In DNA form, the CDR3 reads TGTGCCAGCAGCTTGGCCTTTGGCCACGGCGGGGGTGAGCAGTTCTTC.

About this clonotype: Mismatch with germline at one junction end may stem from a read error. The CDR3 DNA is TGCAGTGCTATGACAGGTTCCTACAATGAGCAGGTCTTC. This sequence encodes CSAMTGSYNEQVF. This chain uses TRBV20-1 with TRBJ2-1, with D possibly matching TRBD1 (6 bases). Per germline, CDR1 DFQATT and CDR2 SNEGSKA (reference sequence). The CDR3 runs 13 residues.

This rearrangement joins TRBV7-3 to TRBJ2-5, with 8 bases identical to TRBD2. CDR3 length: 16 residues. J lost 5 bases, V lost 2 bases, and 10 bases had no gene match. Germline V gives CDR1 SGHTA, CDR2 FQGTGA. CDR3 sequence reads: CASSLGGRGGQETQYF. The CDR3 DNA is TGTGCCAGCAGCTTAGGAGGGCGCGGGGGGCAGGAGACCCAGTACTTC.

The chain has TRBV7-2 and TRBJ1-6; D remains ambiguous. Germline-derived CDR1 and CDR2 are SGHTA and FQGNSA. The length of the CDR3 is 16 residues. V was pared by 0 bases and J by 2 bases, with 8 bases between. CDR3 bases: TGTGCCAGCAGCTTAGCAGGGTCTACCTATAATTCACCCCTCCACTTT. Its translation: CASSLAGSTYNSPLHF. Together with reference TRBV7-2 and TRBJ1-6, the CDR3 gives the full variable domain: GAGVSQSPSNKVTEKGKDVELRCDPISGHTALYWYRQSLGQGLEFLIYFQGNSAPDKSGLPSDRFSAERTGGSVSTLTIQRTQQEDSAVYLCASSLAGSTYNSPLHFGNGTRLTVT.

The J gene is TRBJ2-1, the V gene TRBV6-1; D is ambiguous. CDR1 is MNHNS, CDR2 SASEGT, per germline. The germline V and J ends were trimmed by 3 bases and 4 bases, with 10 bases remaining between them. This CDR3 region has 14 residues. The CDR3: CASSDVTSYNEQFF. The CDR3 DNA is TGTGCCAGCAGTGACGTGACTTCTTACAATGAGCAGTTCTTC.

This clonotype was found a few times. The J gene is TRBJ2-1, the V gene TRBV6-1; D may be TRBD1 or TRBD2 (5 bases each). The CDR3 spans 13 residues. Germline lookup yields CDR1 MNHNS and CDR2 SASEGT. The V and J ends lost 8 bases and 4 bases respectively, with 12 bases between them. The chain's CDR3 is CASQGTPYNEQFF. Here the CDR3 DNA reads TGTGCCAGCCAAGGGACGCCTTACAATGAGCAGTTCTTC.

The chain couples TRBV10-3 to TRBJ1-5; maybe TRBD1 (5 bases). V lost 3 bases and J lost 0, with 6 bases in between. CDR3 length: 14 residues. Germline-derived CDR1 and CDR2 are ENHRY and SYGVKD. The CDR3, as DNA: TGTGCCATCAGTGACGGACATAGCAATCAGCCCCAGCATTTT. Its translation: CAISDGHSNQPQHF.

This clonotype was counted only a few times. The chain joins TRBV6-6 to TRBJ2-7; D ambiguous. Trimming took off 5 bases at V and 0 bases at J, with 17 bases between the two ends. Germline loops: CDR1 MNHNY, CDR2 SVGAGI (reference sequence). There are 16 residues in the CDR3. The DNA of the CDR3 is TGTGCCAGCAGTCCTAGGGCTCCGCCGAGCTCCTACGAGCAGTACTTC. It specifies CASSPRAPPSSYEQYF.

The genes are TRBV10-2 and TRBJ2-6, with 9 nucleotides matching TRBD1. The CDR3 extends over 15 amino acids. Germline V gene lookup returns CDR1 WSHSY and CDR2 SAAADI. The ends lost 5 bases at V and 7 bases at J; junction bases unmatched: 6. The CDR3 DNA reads TGCGCCAGCAGTAGACAGGGGGTCTACGCCAACGTCCTGACTTTC. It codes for CASSRQGVYANVLTF.

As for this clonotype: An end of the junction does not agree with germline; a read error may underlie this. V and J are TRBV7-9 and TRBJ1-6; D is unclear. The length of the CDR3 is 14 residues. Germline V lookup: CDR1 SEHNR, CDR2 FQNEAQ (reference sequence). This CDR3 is CTSRPDGGFSPLHF. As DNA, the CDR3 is TGTACCAGCAGACCCGATGGAGGTTTTTCACCCCTCCACTTT.

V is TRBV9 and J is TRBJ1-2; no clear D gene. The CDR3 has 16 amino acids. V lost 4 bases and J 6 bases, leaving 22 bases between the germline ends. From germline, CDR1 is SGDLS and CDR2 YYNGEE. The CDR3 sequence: CASSLPQVGFGHGYTF. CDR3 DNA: TGTGCCAGCAGCCTTCCCCAGGTGGGTTTCGGTCATGGCTACACCTTC.

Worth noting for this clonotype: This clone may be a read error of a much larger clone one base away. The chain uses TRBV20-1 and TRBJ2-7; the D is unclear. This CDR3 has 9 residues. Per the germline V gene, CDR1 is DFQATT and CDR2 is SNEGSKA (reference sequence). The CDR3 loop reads CGKRHEQYF. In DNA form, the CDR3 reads TGCGGTAAGCGTCACGAGCAGTACTTC.

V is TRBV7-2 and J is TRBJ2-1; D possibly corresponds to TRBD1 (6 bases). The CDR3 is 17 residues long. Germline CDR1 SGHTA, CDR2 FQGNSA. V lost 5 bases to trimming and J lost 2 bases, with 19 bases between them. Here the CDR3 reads CASSPVLQGFAYNEQFF. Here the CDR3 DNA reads TGTGCCAGCAGCCCAGTTCTGCAGGGGTTCGCCTACAATGAGCAGTTCTTC. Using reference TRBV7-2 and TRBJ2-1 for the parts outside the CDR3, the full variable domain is GAGVSQSPSNKVTEKGKDVELRCDPISGHTALYWYRQSLGQGLEFLIYFQGNSAPDKSGLPSDRFSAERTGGSVSTLTIQRTQQEDSAVYLCASSPVLQGFAYNEQFFGPGTRLTVL.

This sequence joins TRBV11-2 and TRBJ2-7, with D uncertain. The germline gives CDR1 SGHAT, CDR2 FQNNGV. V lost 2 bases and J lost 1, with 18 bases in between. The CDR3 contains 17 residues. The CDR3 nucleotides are TGTGCCAGCAGCTTAAATTATGTGCGGCTAACATCCTACGAGCAGTACTTC. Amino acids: CASSLNYVRLTSYEQYF.

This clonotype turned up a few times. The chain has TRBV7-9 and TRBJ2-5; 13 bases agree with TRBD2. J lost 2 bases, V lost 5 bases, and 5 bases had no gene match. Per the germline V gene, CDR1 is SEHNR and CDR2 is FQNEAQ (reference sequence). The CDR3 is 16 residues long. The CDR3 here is CASSPKTSGGQETQYF. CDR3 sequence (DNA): TGTGCCAGCAGCCCGAAGACTAGCGGGGGGCAAGAGACCCAGTACTTC.